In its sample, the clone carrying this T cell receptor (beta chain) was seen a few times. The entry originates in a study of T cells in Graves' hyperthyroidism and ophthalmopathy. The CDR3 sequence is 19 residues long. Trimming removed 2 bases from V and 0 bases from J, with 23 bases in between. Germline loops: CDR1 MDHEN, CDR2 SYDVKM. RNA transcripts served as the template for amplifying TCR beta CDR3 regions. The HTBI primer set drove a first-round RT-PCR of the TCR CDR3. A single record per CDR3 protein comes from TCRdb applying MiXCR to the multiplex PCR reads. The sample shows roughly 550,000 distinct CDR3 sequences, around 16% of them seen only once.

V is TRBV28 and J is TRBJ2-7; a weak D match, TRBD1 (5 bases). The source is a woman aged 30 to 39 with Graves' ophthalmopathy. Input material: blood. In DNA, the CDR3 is TGTGCCAGCAGTTTAAAACTCTCGACCGTCCAGGGATACTCCTACGAGCAGTACTTC. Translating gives CASSLKLSTVQGYSYEQYF.